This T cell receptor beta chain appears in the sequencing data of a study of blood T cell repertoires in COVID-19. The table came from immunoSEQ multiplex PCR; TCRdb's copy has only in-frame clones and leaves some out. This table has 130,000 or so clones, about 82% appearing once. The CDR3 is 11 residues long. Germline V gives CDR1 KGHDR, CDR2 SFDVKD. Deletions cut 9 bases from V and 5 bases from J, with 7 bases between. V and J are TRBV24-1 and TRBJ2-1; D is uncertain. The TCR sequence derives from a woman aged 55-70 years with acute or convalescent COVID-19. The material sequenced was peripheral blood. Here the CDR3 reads CATGLDNEQFF. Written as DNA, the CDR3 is TGTGCCACCGGTTTAGACAATGAGCAGTTCTTC.